The clone carrying this T cell receptor beta chain was detected only once. No antigen is known for it. The record originates from a study of OX40 agonist ivuxolimab in advanced cancers. For the study at large: Patients enrolled in dose escalation were diagnosed with hepatocellular carcinoma, melanoma, renal cell or head and neck cancer. Earlier treatment with anti-PD-1, anti-PD-L1 or anti-CTLA-4 was permitted, and roughly 42% had received some. A partial response was reached by three patients: one with hepatocellular carcinoma and two with cutaneous melanoma. Findings of the study overall: On average, CD8+ T cells had more expanded clones than CD4+.

Repertoires were generated with immunoSEQ multiplex PCR, while TCRdb's copy carries only in-frame clones and drops some. The table lists around 60,000 clones, 91% of them singletons. Germline assignment: CDR1 SEHNR and CDR2 FQNEAQ (reference sequence). The CDR3 has 13 amino acids. Trimming cost V 6 bases and J 14 bases, with 20 bases left between them. V and J are TRBV7-9 and TRBJ2-1, with D possibly being TRBD2 (6 bases). The source material was CD4+ or CD8+ T cells sorted from blood, sampled in a trial of the OX40 agonist ivuxolimab. The TCR was taken from an adult with an advanced solid tumor such as melanoma, head and neck, liver or kidney cancer. The CDR3 DNA reads as TGTGCCAGCAGACGAGGGGTGGACCCGGGAGAGTTCTTC. This translates into CASRRGVDPGEFF.